Listed below are T cell receptor beta chains from one sample, sequenced in a study of blood T cell repertoires in COVID-19. Using immunoSEQ multiplex PCR, the repertoire was profiled, and TCRdb retains in-frame clones only, with some absent. Of under 250,000 clones in the sample, approximately 84% are singletons; the top ten hold approximately 1.7%. The sample comprised PBMCs or T cells enriched from blood (not recorded which). The source is a man aged 35-49 years who had recovered from COVID-19. CDR3s include the opening cysteine and the closing phenylalanine or tryptophan. A D gene is named only where the DNA matches it firmly. Some rows have no size entry. The others give once, few or many, or a class for an expanded clone.

j_call | d_call | cdr3_length | clone_size | v_call | cdr3_nt | cdr3_aa
TRBJ1-1 | - | 13 | - | TRBV29-1 | TGCAGCGTTGAATGGGCCACGAACACTGAAGCTTTCTTT | CSVEWATNTEAFF
TRBJ1-2 | - | 12 | - | TRBV5-1 | TGCGCCAGCAGCTTCGGGGGGCCCTACCTCACCTTC | CASSFGGPYLTF
TRBJ2-7 | - | 14 | - | TRBV27 | TGTGCCAGCAGTCAGCGGATTTTATCCTACGAGCAGTACTTC | CASSQRILSYEQYF
TRBJ2-5 | TRBD1 | 14 | - | TRBV10-3 | TGTGCCACATGGACAGGGATGGATGGGGAGACCCAGTACTTC | CATWTGMDGETQYF
TRBJ2-5 | TRBD1 | 15 | - | TRBV7-2 | TGTGCCAGCAGCATACCAGGGGGCGCGAGTCAGACCCAGTACTTC | CASSIPGGASQTQYF
TRBJ2-5 | TRBD2 | 16 | few | TRBV7-9 | TGTGCCAGCAGCCAGGGGACTAGCGGGAGTAGGGAGACCCAGTACTTC | CASSQGTSGSRETQYF
TRBJ1-3 | TRBD1 | 16 | - | TRBV7-2 | TGTGCCAGCAGCTTAGCGAGGGACAGCTCTGGAAACACCATATATTTT | CASSLARDSSGNTIYF
TRBJ2-5 | - | 15 | - | TRBV7-2 | TGTGCCAGCAGCTTAGTCACACAGGGTGGAGAGACCCAGTACTTC | CASSLVTQGGETQYF
TRBJ1-2 | - | 12 | - | TRBV30 | TGTGCCTGGAGTGTTGGGGGCCAAAGCTACACCTTC | CAWSVGGQSYTF
TRBJ2-3 | TRBD2 | 16 | - | TRBV9 | TGTGCCAGCAGCGCGACTAGCGGGAGGCTCACAGATACGCAGTATTTT | CASSATSGRLTDTQYF
TRBJ1-1 | - | 16 | once | TRBV3-1/TRBV3-2 | TGTGCCAGCAGCCAAGGTGACGACAGGCCCAACGCTGAAGCTTTCTTT | CASSQGDDRPNAEAFF
TRBJ1-5 | TRBD1 | 14 | - | TRBV5-1 | TGCGCCAGCAGCCTGACAGGGATAGACCAGCCCCAGCATTTT | CASSLTGIDQPQHF
TRBJ2-1 | - | 14 | once | TRBV19 | TGTGCCAGTTTGGGCCCGAGCTCCTACAATGAGCAGTTCTTC | CASLGPSSYNEQFF
TRBJ1-6 | - | 13 | - | TRBV15 | TGTGCCACCAGCAGAGACAGGGAGGCTAATCTCCACTTT | CATSRDREANLHF
TRBJ2-7 | TRBD1 | 14 | few | TRBV29-1 | TGCAGCGTTGGAATGCAGGGGGCGTCAGGCGAGCAGTACTTC | CSVGMQGASGEQYF
TRBJ1-1 | - | 13 | once | TRBV7-8 | TGTGCCAGCAGCCGGCCCCCTTTTGGCAAAGCTTTCTTT | CASSRPPFGKAFF
TRBJ1-2 | - | 13 | - | TRBV30 | TGTGCCTGGAGTCACAGTCTCGACTATGGCTACACCTTC | CAWSHSLDYGYTF
TRBJ2-5 | TRBD2 | 14 | once | TRBV3-1/TRBV3-2 | TGTGCCAGCAGCCAACTAGCGGGGGAAGAGACCCAGTACTTC | CASSQLAGEETQYF
TRBJ1-1 | - | 13 | - | TRBV18 | TGTGCCAGCTCTACCGAGCTGAACACTGAAGCTTTCTTT | CASSTELNTEAFF
TRBJ1-3 | TRBD1 | 16 | - | TRBV4-2 | TGTGCCAGCAGCCAAGAGTATACAGGGCACAGGGGCACCATATATTTT | CASSQEYTGHRGTIYF
TRBJ1-1 | - | 14 | - | TRBV3-1/TRBV3-2 | TGTGCCAGCAGCCAGGGACATAGGAACACTGAAGCTTTCTTT | CASSQGHRNTEAFF
TRBJ1-4 | - | 12 | - | TRBV30 | TGTGCCTGGAGTACGGGTTTCGAAAAACTGTTTTTT | CAWSTGFEKLFF
TRBJ2-3 | TRBD1 | 16 | - | TRBV4-3 | TGCGCCAGCAGCCAACCGGGACAGGGGGGACGAGATACGCAGTATTTT | CASSQPGQGGRDTQYF
TRBJ2-1 | - | 12 | - | TRBV12-3/TRBV12-4 | TGTGCCAGCAGTTACAGGGTCAATGAGCAGTTCTTC | CASSYRVNEQFF